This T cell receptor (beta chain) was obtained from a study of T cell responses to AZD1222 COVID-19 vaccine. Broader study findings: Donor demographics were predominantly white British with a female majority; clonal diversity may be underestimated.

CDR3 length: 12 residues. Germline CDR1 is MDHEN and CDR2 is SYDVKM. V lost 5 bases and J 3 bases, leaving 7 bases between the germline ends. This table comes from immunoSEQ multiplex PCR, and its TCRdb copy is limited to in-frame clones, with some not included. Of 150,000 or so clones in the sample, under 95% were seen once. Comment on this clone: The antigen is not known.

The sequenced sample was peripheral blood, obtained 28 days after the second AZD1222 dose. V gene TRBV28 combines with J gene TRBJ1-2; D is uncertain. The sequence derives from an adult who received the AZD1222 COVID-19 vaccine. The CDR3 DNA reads TGTGCCAGCAGTCTTGGACACTATGGCTACACCTTC. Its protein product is CASSLGHYGYTF.